This record looks at one T cell receptor beta chain sequence and its context. The antigen remains undetermined. The sample is drawn from a study of T-cell reconstitution after alpha-beta-depleted transplantation in children. Findings and limits, study-wide: A year post-transplant, T-cell counts and diversity derived mostly from newly produced T cells. Diversity of TCRbeta at day 60 was high in some patients, arising from surviving recipient T cells and thymic progenitors. Expanded clones from the graft, numbering several hundred, reportedly supplied alpha-beta T cells about two months after transplant.

Preparation of the TCRbeta library was carried out with unique molecular identifiers. MiXCR, run by TCRdb on the PCR reads, gives a single entry per CDR3 protein. The table records a few hundred thousand distinct CDR3 sequences, approximately 23% of them present only once. The CDR3 covers 12 residues. Per germline, CDR1 LGHDT and CDR2 YNNKEL (reference sequence). Trimming pared 4 bases from V and 6 bases from J, leaving 8 bases between. This rearrangement joins TRBV3-1 to TRBJ2-3; TRBD2 is a possible D gene (6 bases). This sample comprised PBMCs, mostly from graft donor cells, obtained 180 days after TCRalphabeta/CD19-depleted stem cell transplant. The receptor comes from a male patient between 5 and 17 years old who had a stem cell transplant for acute lymphoblastic leukemia, so the T cells may come from the graft donor. The CDR3 DNA reads as TGTGCCAGCAGCCGCCGGGAGGATACGCAGTATTTT. The encoded protein is CASSRREDTQYF.